This T cell receptor (beta chain) was identified in a study of T cell responses to AZD1222 COVID-19 vaccine. General study points: Repertoires were obtained only post-peak T cell response. Among vaccine-associated CD4 TCRs, coverage spanned spike, with dominance at 160-218 and 743-854. White British ancestry dominated among donors, who included more females, and clonal diversity was possibly underestimated.

The table came from immunoSEQ multiplex PCR; TCRdb's copy has only in-frame clones and leaves some out. The table records about 130,000 clones, approximately 90% of them present only once. The V and J ends lost 8 bases and 0 bases respectively, with 10 bases between them. This CDR3 region has 13 residues. Concerning this clone itself: No antigen is known for it.

Second doses were pooled across both intervals (about 4 or about 12 weeks). The clonotype originates from an adult who received the AZD1222 COVID-19 vaccine. Material: peripheral blood, obtained 28 days after the second AZD1222 dose. This chain uses TRBV12-3 or TRBV12-4 with TRBJ1-1, with a possible D match to TRBD1 (6 bases). The CDR3 DNA follows: TGTGCCAGCGCCGACAGGATGAACACTGAAGCTTTCTTT. This sequence encodes CASADRMNTEAFF.